In this sample, the clone carrying this T cell receptor beta chain turned up many times. Attached unique molecular identifiers marked individual cDNA molecules. TCRdb fed the 5' RACE reads into MiXCR, producing one record per CDR3 protein. The data show 40,000 to 55,000 distinct CDR3 sequences, roughly 23% seen once. CDR1 and CDR2 (germline): ENHRY, SYGVKD. Trimming left V 2 bases short and J 5 bases short, with 6 bases between. The CDR3 sequence is 12 residues long. The data were taken from a study of early T cells in non-severe SARS-CoV-2 infection. Study-wide context: The authors sequenced bulk RNA from unsorted whole blood, leaving chains unpaired.

The source of this sequence is an adult who was a healthcare worker with PCR-confirmed SARS-CoV-2 infection or an uninfected control (not recorded which). The gene calls are TRBV10-3 and TRBJ2-5; unclear D gene. This sample comprised whole blood, obtained at baseline. The CDR3 coding sequence is TGTGCCATCAGTGAGGGGGTGGAGACCCAGTACTTC. Amino acids: CAISEGVETQYF.